The rows below give T cell receptor beta chains drawn from one sample of a study of T cells in Graves' hyperthyroidism and ophthalmopathy. Using its own MiXCR run on the multiplex PCR reads, TCRdb lists one record per CDR3 protein. Here the sample spans hundreds of thousands of distinct CDR3 sequences, roughly 20% being singletons. The specimen was blood. These receptors all come from a man aged 50 to 59 with Graves' ophthalmopathy. The CDR3 runs from the conserved cysteine through the conserved F or W. Each record gives: clone size, J gene, V gene, D gene, CDR3 protein, CDR3 DNA. D genes are given only for firm matches. Only some rows state a clone size, as once, few, many or a class for expanded clones.

clone size: .
J gene: TRBJ1-1
V gene: TRBV7-2
D gene: .
CDR3 protein: CASSLQQVLGRNTEAFF
CDR3 DNA: TGTGCCAGCAGCCTTCAACAGGTTCTGGGTCGGAACACTGAAGCTTTCTTT

clone size: .
J gene: TRBJ1-4
V gene: TRBV7-9
D gene: .
CDR3 protein: CASSPGVEEKLFF
CDR3 DNA: TGTGCCAGCTCCCCAGGGGTAGAAGAAAAACTGTTTTTT

clone size: .
J gene: TRBJ2-2
V gene: TRBV6-4
D gene: .
CDR3 protein: CASSRGPDTGELFF
CDR3 DNA: TGTGCCAGCAGTCGGGGGCCTGACACCGGGGAGCTGTTTTTT

clone size: few
J gene: TRBJ1-1
V gene: TRBV15
D gene: .
CDR3 protein: CATSMGRNTEAFF
CDR3 DNA: TGTGCCACCAGCATGGGGAGGAACACTGAAGCTTTCTTT

clone size: .
J gene: TRBJ2-3
V gene: TRBV9
D gene: .
CDR3 protein: CASSVEGTSSTDTQYF
CDR3 DNA: TGTGCCAGCAGCGTAGAGGGGACCTCTAGCACAGATACGCAGTATTTT

clone size: .
J gene: TRBJ2-3
V gene: TRBV7-8
D gene: TRBD2
CDR3 protein: CASSLSGVGLAGGLDTQYF
CDR3 DNA: TGTGCCAGCAGCTTATCGGGCGTGGGGCTAGCGGGAGGGTTGGATACGCAGTATTTT

clone size: .
J gene: TRBJ1-4
V gene: TRBV12-3/TRBV12-4
D gene: TRBD1
CDR3 protein: CASSSTGRENEKLFF
CDR3 DNA: TGTGCCAGCAGTTCGACAGGGAGGGAGAATGAAAAACTGTTTTTT

clone size: few
J gene: TRBJ2-5
V gene: TRBV20-1
D gene: TRBD1
CDR3 protein: CSARDWGTEKETQYF
CDR3 DNA: TGCAGTGCTAGAGATTGGGGGACAGAGAAAGAGACCCAGTACTTC

clone size: few
J gene: TRBJ1-1
V gene: TRBV19
D gene: .
CDR3 protein: CASSILDRNTEAFF
CDR3 DNA: TGTGCCAGTAGTATACTCGACAGGAACACTGAAGCTTTCTTT

clone size: .
J gene: TRBJ2-2
V gene: TRBV28
D gene: TRBD2
CDR3 protein: CASSSVGGGNTGELFF
CDR3 DNA: TGTGCCAGCAGTTCAGTGGGCGGGGGGAACACCGGGGAGCTGTTTTTT

clone size: .
J gene: TRBJ2-5
V gene: TRBV24-1
D gene: TRBD1
CDR3 protein: CATSAPDRGETQYF
CDR3 DNA: TGTGCCACCAGTGCCCCGGACAGGGGAGAGACCCAGTACTTC

clone size: many
J gene: TRBJ2-1
V gene: TRBV2
D gene: .
CDR3 protein: CASSIGSDGGQFF
CDR3 DNA: TGTGCCAGCAGCATAGGGTCAGACGGGGGTCAGTTCTTC

clone size: many
J gene: TRBJ2-3
V gene: TRBV11-2
D gene: .
CDR3 protein: CASSFTGKVHTQYF
CDR3 DNA: TGTGCCAGCAGCTTTACCGGGAAAGTTCATACGCAGTATTTT

clone size: many
J gene: TRBJ2-7
V gene: TRBV20-1
D gene: .
CDR3 protein: CSAPPLYEQYF
CDR3 DNA: TGCAGTGCTCCTCCGTTATACGAGCAGTACTTC

clone size: .
J gene: TRBJ2-4
V gene: TRBV9
D gene: TRBD2
CDR3 protein: CASSDQTSGGNIQYF
CDR3 DNA: TGTGCCAGCAGCGACCAGACTAGCGGGGGAAACATTCAGTACTTC

clone size: .
J gene: TRBJ1-1
V gene: TRBV29-1
D gene: TRBD1
CDR3 protein: CSVDGTGTTEAFF
CDR3 DNA: TGCAGCGTTGACGGGACAGGGACCACTGAAGCTTTCTTT

clone size: .
J gene: TRBJ2-7
V gene: TRBV6-1
D gene: .
CDR3 protein: CASSEPRGGAYEQYF
CDR3 DNA: TGTGCCAGCAGTGAGCCCAGGGGGGGGGCCTACGAGCAGTACTTC

clone size: .
J gene: TRBJ2-1
V gene: TRBV5-1
D gene: TRBD2
CDR3 protein: CASSLRSSFASGDGEQFF
CDR3 DNA: TGCGCCAGCAGCTTGAGGTCAAGCTTCGCTAGCGGGGATGGGGAGCAGTTCTTC

clone size: many
J gene: TRBJ1-1
V gene: TRBV3-1
D gene: .
CDR3 protein: CASSQGQGGWEAFF
CDR3 DNA: TGTGCCAGCAGCCAAGGGCAGGGAGGCTGGGAAGCTTTCTTT

clone size: .
J gene: TRBJ2-2
V gene: TRBV3-1
D gene: TRBD2
CDR3 protein: CASSNLAGVGTGELFF
CDR3 DNA: TGTGCCAGCAGCAATCTAGCGGGAGTCGGGACCGGGGAGCTGTTTTTT

clone size: many
J gene: TRBJ2-7
V gene: TRBV5-1
D gene: .
CDR3 protein: CASSLTGDPEQYF
CDR3 DNA: TGCGCCAGCAGCTTGACCGGGGACCCCGAGCAGTACTTC

clone size: .
J gene: TRBJ2-5
V gene: TRBV30
D gene: TRBD1
CDR3 protein: CASTGFGETQYF
CDR3 DNA: TGTGCCTCGACAGGGTTCGGGGAGACCCAGTACTTC

clone size: .
J gene: TRBJ2-7
V gene: TRBV6-1
D gene: TRBD2
CDR3 protein: CASSGSLPTSGNPYEQYF
CDR3 DNA: TGTGCCAGCAGTGGGTCCCTCCCGACTAGCGGGAATCCTTACGAGCAGTACTTC

clone size: many
J gene: TRBJ1-5
V gene: TRBV24-1
D gene: TRBD1
CDR3 protein: CATSDPGQGNQPQHF
CDR3 DNA: TGTGCCACCAGTGACCCGGGACAGGGTAATCAGCCCCAGCATTTT

clone size: few
J gene: TRBJ2-5
V gene: TRBV30
D gene: .
CDR3 protein: CAWNSWETQYF
CDR3 DNA: TGTGCCTGGAACTCATGGGAGACCCAGTACTTC

clone size: .
J gene: TRBJ1-5
V gene: TRBV27
D gene: TRBD1
CDR3 protein: CASRDRNQPQHF
CDR3 DNA: TGTGCCAGCCGGGACAGAAATCAGCCCCAGCATTTT

clone size: .
J gene: TRBJ2-7
V gene: TRBV7-8
D gene: TRBD2
CDR3 protein: CASSLGLAGGLGYEQYF
CDR3 DNA: TGTGCCAGCAGCTTGGGACTAGCGGGAGGCTTGGGCTACGAGCAGTACTTC

clone size: .
J gene: TRBJ2-1
V gene: TRBV3-1
D gene: TRBD2
CDR3 protein: CASSRSGKSYNEQFF
CDR3 DNA: TGTGCCAGCAGCCGTAGCGGGAAGTCCTACAATGAGCAGTTCTTC

clone size: few
J gene: TRBJ1-3
V gene: TRBV7-6
D gene: .
CDR3 protein: CASSLAQAGSGNTIYF
CDR3 DNA: TGTGCCAGCAGCTTGGCCCAAGCGGGCTCTGGAAACACCATATATTTT

clone size: .
J gene: TRBJ2-1
V gene: TRBV29-1
D gene: TRBD1
CDR3 protein: CSVQGAETRVYNEQFF
CDR3 DNA: TGCAGCGTTCAGGGGGCGGAGACAAGGGTCTACAATGAGCAGTTCTTC

clone size: .
J gene: TRBJ1-5
V gene: TRBV15
D gene: TRBD1
CDR3 protein: CATSPGQGSNQPQHF
CDR3 DNA: TGTGCCACCTCCCCCGGACAGGGAAGCAATCAGCCCCAGCATTTT

clone size: few
J gene: TRBJ1-3
V gene: TRBV7-9
D gene: .
CDR3 protein: CASSSNVGINTIYF
CDR3 DNA: TGTGCCAGCAGCTCCAATGTCGGCATAAACACCATATATTTT

clone size: .
J gene: TRBJ1-3
V gene: TRBV6-1
D gene: .
CDR3 protein: CASSVTSGNTIYF
CDR3 DNA: TGTGCCAGCAGTGTGACCTCTGGAAACACCATATATTTT

clone size: many
J gene: TRBJ2-7
V gene: TRBV7-2
D gene: TRBD2
CDR3 protein: CASSYLAGGNEQYF
CDR3 DNA: TGTGCCAGCAGCTACTTAGCGGGAGGGAACGAGCAGTACTTC

clone size: .
J gene: TRBJ2-2
V gene: TRBV2
D gene: TRBD2
CDR3 protein: CASRRSGSYTGELFF
CDR3 DNA: TGTGCCAGCAGGAGGAGCGGGAGTTATACCGGGGAGCTGTTTTTT

clone size: many
J gene: TRBJ1-1
V gene: TRBV3-1
D gene: .
CDR3 protein: CASSQDPAGDTEAFF
CDR3 DNA: TGTGCCAGCAGCCAAGATCCCGCGGGGGACACTGAAGCTTTCTTT

clone size: .
J gene: TRBJ2-5
V gene: TRBV20-1
D gene: .
CDR3 protein: CSGRVGETQYF
CDR3 DNA: TGCAGTGGTCGGGTGGGGGAGACCCAGTACTTC

clone size: few
J gene: TRBJ2-1
V gene: TRBV20-1
D gene: .
CDR3 protein: CSARVLGPYNEQFF
CDR3 DNA: TGCAGTGCTAGAGTTCTAGGGCCCTACAATGAGCAGTTCTTC

clone size: .
J gene: TRBJ2-1
V gene: TRBV15
D gene: .
CDR3 protein: CATSRDQSYNEQFF
CDR3 DNA: TGTGCCACCAGCAGAGATCAGAGCTACAATGAGCAGTTCTTC

clone size: few
J gene: TRBJ2-7
V gene: TRBV3-1
D gene: .
CDR3 protein: CASSQDTASYYEQYF
CDR3 DNA: TGTGCCAGCAGCCAAGATACGGCTAGTTACTACGAGCAGTACTTC

clone size: many
J gene: TRBJ2-1
V gene: TRBV20-1
D gene: TRBD2
CDR3 protein: CSASRLAGGSREQFF
CDR3 DNA: TGCAGTGCTAGTAGACTAGCGGGAGGGTCTCGTGAGCAGTTCTTC

clone size: many
J gene: TRBJ2-1
V gene: TRBV3-1
D gene: TRBD2
CDR3 protein: CASSHPSGSREQFF
CDR3 DNA: TGTGCCAGCAGCCATCCTAGCGGGAGTCGTGAGCAGTTCTTC

clone size: few
J gene: TRBJ2-1
V gene: TRBV24-1
D gene: TRBD2
CDR3 protein: CATSEPTSGRGNEQFF
CDR3 DNA: TGTGCCACCAGTGAACCGACTAGCGGGAGAGGGAATGAGCAGTTCTTC

clone size: few
J gene: TRBJ1-3
V gene: TRBV12-3/TRBV12-4
D gene: .
CDR3 protein: CASRKSDSGNTIYF
CDR3 DNA: TGTGCCAGTCGGAAATCAGACTCTGGAAACACCATATATTTT

clone size: .
J gene: TRBJ1-1
V gene: TRBV27
D gene: TRBD1
CDR3 protein: CASSLWGQVNTEAFF
CDR3 DNA: TGTGCCAGCAGTTTGTGGGGACAGGTTAACACTGAAGCTTTCTTT

clone size: many
J gene: TRBJ2-5
V gene: TRBV20-1
D gene: TRBD1
CDR3 protein: CSHSYRDRGETQYF
CDR3 DNA: TGCAGTCACTCGTACCGGGACAGGGGGGAGACCCAGTACTTC

clone size: .
J gene: TRBJ2-3
V gene: TRBV24-1
D gene: .
CDR3 protein: CATSDTRGADTQYF
CDR3 DNA: TGTGCCACCAGTGATACCAGGGGCGCAGATACGCAGTATTTT

clone size: many
J gene: TRBJ2-1
V gene: TRBV5-1
D gene: TRBD1
CDR3 protein: CASSLGTGAYNEQFF
CDR3 DNA: TGCGCCAGCAGCTTGGGGACAGGGGCCTACAATGAGCAGTTCTTC

clone size: .
J gene: TRBJ2-2
V gene: TRBV9
D gene: .
CDR3 protein: CASSVAGGLPGELFF
CDR3 DNA: TGTGCCAGCAGCGTAGCAGGAGGGCTCCCCGGGGAGCTGTTTTTT

clone size: many
J gene: TRBJ2-2
V gene: TRBV28
D gene: TRBD2
CDR3 protein: CASISHIGTSGRHGELFF
CDR3 DNA: TGTGCCAGCATAAGTCACATAGGGACTAGCGGGAGGCACGGGGAGCTGTTTTTT

clone size: many
J gene: TRBJ1-4
V gene: TRBV3-1
D gene: .
CDR3 protein: CASSQAYEKLFF
CDR3 DNA: TGTGCCAGCAGCCAGGCGTATGAAAAACTGTTTTTT

clone size: many
J gene: TRBJ1-1
V gene: TRBV12-3/TRBV12-4
D gene: .
CDR3 protein: CASSLTGTEAFF
CDR3 DNA: TGTGCCAGCAGCTTAACAGGCACTGAAGCTTTCTTT

clone size: many
J gene: TRBJ2-7
V gene: TRBV20-1
D gene: TRBD1
CDR3 protein: CSARHDRGSSYEQYF
CDR3 DNA: TGCAGTGCTAGACACGACAGGGGATCCTCCTACGAGCAGTACTTC

clone size: .
J gene: TRBJ1-1
V gene: TRBV27
D gene: TRBD1
CDR3 protein: CASSSGGTGNTEAFF
CDR3 DNA: TGTGCCAGCAGTTCGGGGGGGACAGGGAACACTGAAGCTTTCTTT

clone size: many
J gene: TRBJ2-1
V gene: TRBV12-3/TRBV12-4
D gene: TRBD2
CDR3 protein: CASSALAGPDTVEQFF
CDR3 DNA: TGTGCCAGCAGTGCACTAGCGGGACCAGATACGGTAGAGCAGTTCTTC